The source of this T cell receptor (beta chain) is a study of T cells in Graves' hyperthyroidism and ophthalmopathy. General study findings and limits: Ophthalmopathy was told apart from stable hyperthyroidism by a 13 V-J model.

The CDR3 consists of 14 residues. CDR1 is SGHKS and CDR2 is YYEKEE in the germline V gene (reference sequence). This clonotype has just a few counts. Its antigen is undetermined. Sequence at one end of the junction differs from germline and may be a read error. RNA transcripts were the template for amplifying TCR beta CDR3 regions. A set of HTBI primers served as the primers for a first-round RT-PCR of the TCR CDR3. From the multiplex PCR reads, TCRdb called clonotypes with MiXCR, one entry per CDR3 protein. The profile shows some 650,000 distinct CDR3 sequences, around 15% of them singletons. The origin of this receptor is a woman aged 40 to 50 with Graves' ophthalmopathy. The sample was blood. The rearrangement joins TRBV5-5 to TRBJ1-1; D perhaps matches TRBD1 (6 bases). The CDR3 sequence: CASSQVLPGQEALF. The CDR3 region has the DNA TGTGCCAGCAGCCAAGTTCTACCGGGACAAGAAGCTCTCTTT.